This TCR beta chain appears in the sequencing data of a study of T cell repertoires in cytomegalovirus infection. Study context: The authors used CMV epitopes that were HLA-C-restricted (recently identified) and HLA-B-restricted (well studied). Both CMV infection and a matching HLA type were indicated by public TCR beta signatures.

Comment on this clonotype: Antigen specificity is unknown.

Study results and caveats: Accumulated public TCR beta family frequency recognized individuals carrying CMV together with the relevant HLA. CMV-specific TCR beta clonotypes restricted by HLA-C dominated the ex vivo response.

V was pared by 8 bases and J by 2 bases, with 7 bases between. CDR3 size: 11 residues. Germline CDR1 SNHLY, CDR2 FYNNEI. One entry per CDR3 protein, called by TCRdb with MiXCR from the reads. The sample comprises around 770,000 distinct CDR3 sequences, 29% of which are singletons, and about an eighth rests with the top ten. The chain couples TRBV2 to TRBJ2-7; D is ambiguous. The specimen was cultured CD8+ T cells from PBMCs, collected from culture after CMV antigen stimulation. The receptor comes from a human donor in good health (CMV status not recorded). Some clones in this sample may be carry-over from other donors' samples. In DNA form, the CDR3 reads TGTGCCAGCCGAGGAACCTACGAGCAGTACGTC. Its translation is CASRGTYEQYV.